The 9 T cell receptor beta chains presented below share a single source sample, sequenced in a study of radiotherapy plus CTLA-4 blockade in lung cancer. The method was immunoSEQ multiplex PCR; TCRdb's version includes in-frame clones alone and lacks a portion of them. The table lists 25,000 to 35,000 clones, roughly four fifths of them singletons, with around 23% in the top ten. The sequences come from peripheral blood, collected from a patient treated with radiotherapy plus ipilimumab. These receptors originate from a human donor with non-small cell lung cancer that progressed on radiotherapy plus ipilimumab.

This clone was picked up a small number of times. The chain carries TRBV5-8 and TRBJ1-1; D call uncertain. The CDR3 spans 12 residues. Germline-derived CDR1 and CDR2 are SGHTS and YDEGEE. Trimming stripped 1 base from V and 2 bases from J, with 3 bases between. CDR3 loop: CASSLQNTEAFF. The CDR3 DNA follows: TGTGCCAGCAGCTTGCAAAACACTGAAGCTTTCTTT.

The chain employs TRBV7-8 and TRBJ2-3, with 14 bases aligning to TRBD2. V was clipped by 6 bases and J by 4 bases; unmatched bases: 9. The germline V gene has CDR1 SGHVS and CDR2 FQNEAQ. This CDR3 comprises 17 residues. In DNA, the CDR3 is TGTGCCAGCAGTAGGACTAGCGGGGGGACCAGGGCAGATACGCAGTATTTT. Amino acids: CASSRTSGGTRADTQYF.

This clone occurred a few times. The chain couples TRBV5-1 to TRBJ2-5, with TRBD2 matching over 11 bases. The J segment lost 5 bases and the V segment lost 2 bases, leaving 2 bases of the junction unmatched. Germline CDR1 and CDR2: SGHRS and YFSETQ. This CDR3 comprises 14 residues. In nucleotides, the CDR3 is TGCGCCAGCAGCTTTACTAGCGGGGGTGAGACCCAGTACTTC. Translation gives CASSFTSGGETQYF.

The chain is built from TRBV11-2 and TRBJ2-2; the D gene is possibly TRBD1 (5 bases). The CDR3 totals 15 residues. Germline V gene sequence: CDR1 SGHAT, CDR2 FQNNGV. Trimming took 4 bases from V and 4 from J, leaving 13 bases between them. CDR3 nucleotides: TGTGCCAGCAGCTCAATGACAGACCGCACCGGGGAGCTGTTTTTT. Translation gives CASSSMTDRTGELFF.

J is TRBJ1-2 and V is TRBV7-3; no firm D call. The V gene's germline CDR1 is SGHTA and CDR2 FQGTGA. The CDR3 spans 13 residues. Trimming took 5 bases from V and 2 from J, leaving 9 bases between them. The CDR3 here is CASSPDKNYGYTF. CDR3 sequence (DNA): TGTGCCAGCAGCCCCGACAAGAACTATGGCTACACCTTC.

This chain connects TRBV7-8 to TRBJ2-7, with a tentative D call TRBD2 (6 bases). CDR1 is SGHVS, CDR2 FQNEAQ, per germline. V was cut by 5 bases and J by 4 bases, with 15 bases left in between. This CDR3 comprises 14 residues. CDR3 protein: CASSPGEKVYEQYF. CDR3 bases: TGTGCCAGCAGCCCGGGGGAAAAGGTTTACGAGCAGTACTTC.

This rearrangement joins TRBV5-4 to TRBJ1-1, with a possible D match to TRBD1 (5 bases). V dropped 4 bases and J dropped 1 base, with 8 bases sitting between them. CDR3 length: 13 residues. Per the germline V gene, CDR1 is SGHNT and CDR2 is YYREEE (reference sequence). The DNA of the CDR3 is TGTGCCAGCAGCATCGACAGGAACACTGAAGCTTTCTTT. It encodes CASSIDRNTEAFF. The complete variable domain, with remaining parts taken from reference TRBV5-4 and TRBJ1-1, reads ETGVTQSPTHLIKTRGQQVTLRCSSQSGHNTVSWYQQALGQGPQFIFQYYREEENGRGNFPPRFSGLQFPNYSSELNVNALELDDSALYLCASSIDRNTEAFFGQGTRLTVV.

The chain has TRBV7-2 and TRBJ1-5, with D possibly being TRBD1 (5 bases). This CDR3 region has 13 residues. With 5 bases removed from V and 7 bases from J, the gap between germline ends came to 12 bases. CDR1 and CDR2 (germline): SGHTA, FQGNSA. The CDR3 sequence is CASSPDGGQPQHF. CDR3 sequence (DNA): TGTGCCAGCAGCCCCGATGGGGGGCAGCCCCAGCATTTT.

V is TRBV5-1 and J is TRBJ2-5, with D tentatively TRBD2 (6 bases). The germline V and J ends were trimmed by 0 bases and 5 bases, with 14 bases remaining between them. Per germline, CDR1 SGHRS and CDR2 YFSETQ. The CDR3 runs to 15 residues. The CDR3 sequence: CASSLGQGGVETQYF. The CDR3 bases are TGCGCCAGCAGCTTGGGGCAGGGAGGAGTGGAGACCCAGTACTTC.